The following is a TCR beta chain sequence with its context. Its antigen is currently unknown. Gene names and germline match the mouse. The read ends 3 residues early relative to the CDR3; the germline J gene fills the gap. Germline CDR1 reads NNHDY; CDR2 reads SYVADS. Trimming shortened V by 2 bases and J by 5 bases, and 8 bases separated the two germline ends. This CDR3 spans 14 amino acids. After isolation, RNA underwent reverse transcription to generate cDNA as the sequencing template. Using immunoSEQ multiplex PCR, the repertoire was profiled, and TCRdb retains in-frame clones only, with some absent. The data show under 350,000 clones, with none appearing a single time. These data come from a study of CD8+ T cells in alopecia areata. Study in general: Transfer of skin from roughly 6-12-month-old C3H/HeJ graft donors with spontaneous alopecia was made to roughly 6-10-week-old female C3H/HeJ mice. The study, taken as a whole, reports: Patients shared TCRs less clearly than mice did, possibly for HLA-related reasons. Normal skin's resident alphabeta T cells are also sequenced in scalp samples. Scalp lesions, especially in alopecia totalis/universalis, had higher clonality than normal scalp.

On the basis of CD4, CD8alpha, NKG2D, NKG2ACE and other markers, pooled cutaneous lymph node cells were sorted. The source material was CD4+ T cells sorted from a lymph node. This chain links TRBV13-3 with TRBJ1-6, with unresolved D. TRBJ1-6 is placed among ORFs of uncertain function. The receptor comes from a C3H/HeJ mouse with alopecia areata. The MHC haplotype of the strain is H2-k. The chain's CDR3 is CASSDPQNNSPLYF. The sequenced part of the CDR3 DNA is TGTGCCAGCAGTGACCCCCAAAATAATTCGCCC.